The clone carrying this T cell receptor (beta chain) has just a few counts. Antigen: not known. With 4 bases clipped from V and 4 bases from J, the junction kept 11 bases outside the gene matches. There are 17 residues in the CDR3. The germline V gene encodes CDR1 SGHTA and CDR2 FQGNSA. The sample is drawn from a study of T-cell memory formation after mild COVID-19. Study information: TCR clusters mostly belonged to single donors.

Sample barcodes and UMIs were carried by the TCR alpha and TCR beta cDNA libraries that 5'RACE generated with constant-segment primers. MiXCR, applied by TCRdb to the 5' RACE reads, yields one record per CDR3 protein. The table shows about 280,000 distinct CDR3 sequences, with over 7% occurring only once. General study results and limits: Chiefly within CM and EM were the contracting CD4+ clones; CD8+ ones were within EMRA.

This chain connects TRBV7-2 to TRBJ2-3, with 10 bases that match TRBD2. The clonotype comes from a man younger than 30 who had mild COVID-19 (a few samples of this study predate the infection). Cell type and time point are not known. Sequencing input: PBMCs or a T cell subset sorted from them (not recorded which). CDR3 DNA: TGTGCCAGCAGCTCCAAGACTAGCGGGTGGGGGCCAGATACGCAGTATTTT. Translation gives CASSSKTSGWGPDTQYF. Drawing the rest from reference TRBV7-2 and TRBJ2-3, the complete variable domain is GAGVSQSPSNKVTEKGKDVELRCDPISGHTALYWYRQSLGQGLEFLIYFQGNSAPDKSGLPSDRFSAERTGGSVSTLTIQRTQQEDSAVYLCASSSKTSGWGPDTQYFGPGTRLTVL.